Shown below are 16 T cell receptor beta chains from a single sample sequenced in a study of CD8+CD57+ T cells in acquired aplastic anemia. Profiles of TCR beta VDJ and CDR3 were generated from a genomic DNA template. TCRdb recomputed calls from the reads with MiXCR, one row per CDR3 protein. The sample has about 150,000 distinct CDR3 sequences; roughly 54% are singletons. In patients chosen for sequencing, flow cytometry had shown CD8+CD57+ cell expansion. The sample comprised sorted CD4+, CD8+, or CD8+CD57+ T cells (not recorded which) from PBMCs. The receptor set was obtained from a human donor with aplastic anemia.

This clonotype was picked up a small number of times. This sequence joins TRBV20-1 and TRBJ2-1, with TRBD2 matching 7 bases. This CDR3 has 15 amino acids. V trimming: 3 bases; J trimming: 3 bases; junction bases outside the gene matches: 8. The V gene's germline CDR1 is DFQATT and CDR2 SNEGSKA (reference sequence). The CDR3 protein is CSARFLAAFYNEQFF. The CDR3 DNA is TGCAGTGCTAGGTTCCTAGCGGCATTCTACAATGAGCAGTTCTTC.

Many counts were recorded for this clonotype. The chain recombines TRBV6-1 with TRBJ1-2; no firm D call. CDR1 and CDR2 (germline): MNHNS, SASEGT. V shed 7 bases and J shed 4 bases, with 13 bases lying between them. The CDR3 contains 13 residues. CDR3 sequence reads: CASNKRGSYGYTF. The CDR3 DNA is TGTGCCAGCAATAAACGTGGGAGCTATGGCTACACCTTC.

This chain connects TRBV6-1 to TRBJ2-1, with 12 bases fitting TRBD2. This CDR3 has 16 amino acids. V shed 7 bases and J 3 bases; nucleotides not matched to a gene: 7. Germline lookup yields CDR1 MNHNS and CDR2 SASEGT. This chain's CDR3 is CASKRLAGEDYNEQFF. The CDR3 DNA is TGTGCCAGCAAGAGACTAGCGGGGGAAGACTACAATGAGCAGTTCTTC.

The chain has TRBV7-8 and TRBJ1-2, with D possibly matching TRBD1 (6 bases). Trimming took 1 base from V and 3 from J, leaving 21 bases between them. CDR3 length: 18 amino acids. CDR1 SGHVS and CDR2 FQNEAQ come from the germline V gene. The CDR3 coding sequence is TGTGCCAGCAGCTTAGGTTGGAGACAGGACGGTTTTTACTATGGCTACACCTTC. Translation: CASSLGWRQDGFYYGYTF.

Of note for this clonotype: One end of the junction varies from germline; a read error may be responsible. The V and J genes are TRBV19 and TRBJ2-3; 9 nucleotides match TRBD2. From germline, CDR1 is LNHDA and CDR2 SQIVND (reference sequence). The CDR3 covers 15 residues. The CDR3 is CASRISGGSTETQCF. In DNA, the CDR3 is TGTGCCAGTAGAATAAGCGGGGGGAGCACAGAGACGCAGTGTTTT.

This clonotype came up many times. The chain is built from TRBV11-1 and TRBJ1-3; D possibly corresponds to TRBD1 (6 bases). Trimming took 5 bases from V and 0 from J, leaving 14 bases between them. The CDR3 is 16 amino acids. In germline, CDR1 is SGHAT, CDR2 FQDESV (reference sequence). CDR3 DNA sequence: TGTGCCAGCAGCCCCCTCGGGGGCGACTCTGGAAACACCATATATTTT. Its protein is CASSPLGGDSGNTIYF.

This clonotype was recorded many times. The genes are TRBV6-1 and TRBJ2-1; D is ambiguous. Trimming shortened V by 3 bases and J by 2 bases, and 5 bases separated the two germline ends. The V gene's germline CDR1 is MNHNS and CDR2 SASEGT. The CDR3 extends over 13 amino acids. The CDR3 DNA reads TGTGCCAGCAGTGACAGAGCCTACAATGAGCAGTTCTTC. Its translation: CASSDRAYNEQFF.

The chain has TRBV12-3 or TRBV12-4 and TRBJ2-2; 7 positions match TRBD2. The length of the CDR3 is 15 residues. Losses at the gene ends were 5 bases for V and 2 bases for J; bases not matched to a gene: 5. CDR3 nucleotides: TGTGCCAGCAGTCTAAGCGGGGATAACACCGGGGAGCTGTTTTTT. Translating gives CASSLSGDNTGELFF.

J is TRBJ1-2 and V is TRBV19, with a weak D call TRBD1 (6 bases). The CDR3 has 13 amino acids. In germline, CDR1 is LNHDA, CDR2 SQIVND (reference sequence). The V and J ends lost 4 bases and 5 bases respectively, with 11 bases between them. The CDR3 protein is CASSTTGTYGYTF. CDR3 nucleotide sequence: TGTGCCAGTAGTACAACAGGGACTTATGGCTACACCTTC.

V usage is TRBV24-1 and J usage is TRBJ2-5, with D possibly called TRBD1 or TRBD2 (5 bases each). The CDR3 loop spans 15 amino acids. V lost 4 bases, J lost 2 bases, and 13 bases lay in between. Germline values: CDR1 KGHDR, CDR2 SFDVKD. The CDR3: CATSDRGPEQETQYF. In DNA form, the CDR3 reads TGTGCCACCAGTGACCGGGGACCCGAACAAGAGACCCAGTACTTC.

J is TRBJ2-7 and V is TRBV5-6; D may match TRBD1 or TRBD2 (5 bases each). Germline loops: CDR1 SGHDT, CDR2 YYEEEE. Trimming shortened V by 0 bases and J by 0 bases, and 10 bases separated the two germline ends. This CDR3 is built from 15 residues. CDR3 sequence (DNA): TGTGCCAGCAGCTTGGGGGGGACGCACTCCTACGAGCAGTACTTC. Translating it yields CASSLGGTHSYEQYF.

The chain joins TRBV11-1 to TRBJ2-1, with a possible D match to TRBD1 (5 bases). Trimming shortened V by 0 bases and J by 6 bases, and 15 bases separated the two germline ends. Germline CDR1 and CDR2: SGHAT and FQDESV (reference sequence). The CDR3 consists of 16 residues. The CDR3: CASSLATQGPRNEQFF. CDR3 coding DNA: TGTGCCAGCAGCTTAGCCACGCAGGGTCCCCGCAATGAGCAGTTCTTC.

The chain uses TRBV2 and TRBJ1-6; D perhaps matches TRBD1 (5 bases). Germline values: CDR1 SNHLY, CDR2 FYNNEI. The CDR3 has 14 amino acids. Trimming pared 2 bases from V and 7 bases from J, leaving 9 bases between. The CDR3 is CASSERQLNSPLHF. CDR3 coding DNA: TGTGCCAGCAGTGAAAGACAGCTGAATTCACCCCTCCACTTT.

This clonotype was seen many times. This chain links TRBV5-6 with TRBJ2-3; D perhaps matches TRBD2 (6 bases). The V gene lost 4 bases and the J gene lost 6 bases, with 12 bases spanning the gap. The germline V gene has CDR1 SGHDT and CDR2 YYEEEE. The CDR3 is made up of 13 amino acids. The CDR3 here is CASSPDGGDTQYF. The DNA of the CDR3 is TGTGCCAGCAGCCCGGACGGAGGGGATACGCAGTATTTT.

This clonotype came up a few times. This sequence joins TRBV7-9 and TRBJ1-1; D perhaps matches TRBD1 (6 bases). V was cut by 5 bases and J by 11 bases, with 12 bases left in between. The germline V gene has CDR1 SEHNR and CDR2 FQNEAQ (reference sequence). This CDR3 has 11 residues. The DNA of the CDR3 is TGTGCCAGCAGCGTGACAGGTTATGCTTTCTTT. Its translation: CASSVTGYAFF.

The CDR3 protein is CASSLVSGGQTQYF. CDR3 in DNA: TGTGCCAGCAGCTTAGTTTCGGGCGGGCAGACCCAGTACTTC. The chain recombines TRBV7-9 with TRBJ2-5; D might be TRBD2 (5 bases). V shed 1 base and J shed 6 bases, with 12 bases lying between them. The CDR3 is 14 residues long. Germline V lookup: CDR1 SEHNR, CDR2 FQNEAQ (reference sequence).